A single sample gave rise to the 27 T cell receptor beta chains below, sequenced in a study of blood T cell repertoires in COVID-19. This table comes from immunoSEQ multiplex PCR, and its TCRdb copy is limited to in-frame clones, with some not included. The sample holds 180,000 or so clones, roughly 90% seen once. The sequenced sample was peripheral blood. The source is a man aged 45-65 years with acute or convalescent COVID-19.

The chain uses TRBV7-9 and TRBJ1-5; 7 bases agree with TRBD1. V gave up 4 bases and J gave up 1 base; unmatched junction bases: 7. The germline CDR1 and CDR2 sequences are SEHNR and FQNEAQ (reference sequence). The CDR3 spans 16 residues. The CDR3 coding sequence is TGTGCCAGCAGCTCCTGGGACAGTGTCAGCAATCAGCCCCAGCATTTT. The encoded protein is CASSSWDSVSNQPQHF. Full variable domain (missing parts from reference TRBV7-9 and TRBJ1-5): DTGVSQNPRHKITKRGQNVTFRCDPISEHNRLYWYRQTLGQGPEFLTYFQNEAQLEKSRLLSDRFSAERPKGSFSTLEIQRTEQGDSAMYLCASSSWDSVSNQPQHFGDGTRLSIL.

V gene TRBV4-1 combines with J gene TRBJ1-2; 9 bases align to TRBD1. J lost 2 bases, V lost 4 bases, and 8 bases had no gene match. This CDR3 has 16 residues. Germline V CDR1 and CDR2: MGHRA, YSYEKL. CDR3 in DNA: TGCGCCAGCAGCCGAGAGACAGGGGGGAAAAACTATGGCTACACCTTC. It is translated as CASSRETGGKNYGYTF.

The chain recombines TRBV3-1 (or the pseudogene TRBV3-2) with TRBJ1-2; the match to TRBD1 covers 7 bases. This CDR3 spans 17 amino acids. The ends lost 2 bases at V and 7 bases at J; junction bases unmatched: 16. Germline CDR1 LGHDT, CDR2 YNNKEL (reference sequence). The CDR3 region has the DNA TGTGCCAGCAGCCAACCTGTATACAGGGGAATGTCCGCTGGCTACACCTTC. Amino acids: CASSQPVYRGMSAGYTF.

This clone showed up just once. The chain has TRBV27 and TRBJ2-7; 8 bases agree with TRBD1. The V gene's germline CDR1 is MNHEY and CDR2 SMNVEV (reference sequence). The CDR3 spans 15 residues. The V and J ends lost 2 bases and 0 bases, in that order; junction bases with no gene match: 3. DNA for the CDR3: TGTGCCAGCAGTTTAAAACAGGGGGACTCCTACGAGCAGTACGTC. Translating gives CASSLKQGDSYEQYV.

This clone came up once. CDR3 DNA sequence: TGTGCCAGCAGTTTTTCGGGGGTCGAGCAGTACTTC. This gives the protein CASSFSGVEQYF. The chain has TRBV28 and TRBJ2-7; tentative D call: TRBD2 (6 bases). This CDR3 has 12 amino acids. Trimming cost V 3 bases and J 6 bases, with 9 bases left between them. The germline gives CDR1 MDHEN, CDR2 SYDVKM.

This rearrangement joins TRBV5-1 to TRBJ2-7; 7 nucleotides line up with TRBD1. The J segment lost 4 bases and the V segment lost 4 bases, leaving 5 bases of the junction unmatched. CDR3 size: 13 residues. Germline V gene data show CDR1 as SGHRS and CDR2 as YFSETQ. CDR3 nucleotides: TGCGCCAGCAGCCCTGACAGGGTATACGAGCAGTACTTC. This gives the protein CASSPDRVYEQYF.

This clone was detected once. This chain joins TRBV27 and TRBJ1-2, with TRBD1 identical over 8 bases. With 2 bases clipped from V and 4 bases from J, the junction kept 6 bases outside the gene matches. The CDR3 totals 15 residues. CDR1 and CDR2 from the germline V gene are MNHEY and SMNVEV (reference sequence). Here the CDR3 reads CASSLRTGRLYGYTF. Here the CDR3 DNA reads TGTGCCAGCAGTTTAAGGACAGGGCGCCTCTATGGCTACACCTTC.

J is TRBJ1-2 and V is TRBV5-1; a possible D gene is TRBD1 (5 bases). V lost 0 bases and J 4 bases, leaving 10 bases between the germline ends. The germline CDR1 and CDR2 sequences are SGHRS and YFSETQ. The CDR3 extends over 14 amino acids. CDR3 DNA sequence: TGCGCCAGCAGCTTGGTTTACGGGGGCTATGGCTACACCTTC. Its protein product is CASSLVYGGYGYTF. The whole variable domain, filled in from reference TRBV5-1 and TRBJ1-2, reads KAGVTQTPRYLIKTRGQQVTLSCSPISGHRSVSWYQQTPGQGLQFLFEYFSETQRNKGNFPGRFSGRQFSNSRSEMNVSTLELGDSALYLCASSLVYGGYGYTFGSGTRLTVV.

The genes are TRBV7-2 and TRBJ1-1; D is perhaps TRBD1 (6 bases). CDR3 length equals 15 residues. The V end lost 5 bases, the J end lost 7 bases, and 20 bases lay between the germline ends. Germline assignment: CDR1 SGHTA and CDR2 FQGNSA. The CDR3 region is CASSLSGGGGFEAFF. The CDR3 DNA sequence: TGTGCCAGCAGCCTCTCAGGAGGGGGGGGATTTGAAGCTTTCTTT. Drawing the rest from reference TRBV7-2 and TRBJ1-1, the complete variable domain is GAGVSQSPSNKVTEKGKDVELRCDPISGHTALYWYRQSLGQGLEFLIYFQGNSAPDKSGLPSDRFSAERTGGSVSTLTIQRTQQEDSAVYLCASSLSGGGGFEAFFGQGTRLTVV.

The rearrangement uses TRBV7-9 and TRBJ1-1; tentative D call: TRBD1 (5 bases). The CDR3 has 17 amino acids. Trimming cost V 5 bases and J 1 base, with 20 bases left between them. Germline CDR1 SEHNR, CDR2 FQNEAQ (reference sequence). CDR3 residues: CASSPPTGGVKNTEAFF. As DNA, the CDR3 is TGTGCCAGCAGCCCGCCCACTGGGGGGGTGAAGAACACTGAAGCTTTCTTT.

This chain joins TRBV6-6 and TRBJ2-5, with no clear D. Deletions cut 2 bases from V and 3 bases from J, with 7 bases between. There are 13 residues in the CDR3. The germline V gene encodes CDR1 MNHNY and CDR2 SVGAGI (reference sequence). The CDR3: CASSYGTEETQYF. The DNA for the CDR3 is TGTGCCAGCAGTTACGGCACCGAAGAGACCCAGTACTTC.

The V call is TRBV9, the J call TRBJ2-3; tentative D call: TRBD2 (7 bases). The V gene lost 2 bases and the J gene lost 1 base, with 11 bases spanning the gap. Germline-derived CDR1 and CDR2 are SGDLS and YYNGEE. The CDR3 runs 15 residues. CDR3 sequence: CASSVRGAGTDTQYF. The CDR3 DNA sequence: TGTGCCAGCAGCGTCCGGGGGGCTGGCACAGATACGCAGTATTTT.

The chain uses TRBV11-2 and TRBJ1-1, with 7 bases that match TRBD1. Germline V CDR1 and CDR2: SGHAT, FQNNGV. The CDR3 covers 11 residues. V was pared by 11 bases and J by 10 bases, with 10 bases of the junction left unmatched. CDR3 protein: CASSRGLTAFF. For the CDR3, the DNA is TGTGCCTCGTCGAGGGGGCTAACAGCTTTCTTT. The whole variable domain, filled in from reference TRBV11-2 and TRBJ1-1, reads EAGVAQSPRYKIIEKRQSVAFWCNPISGHATLYWYQQILGQGPKLLIQFQNNGVVDDSQLPKDRFSAERLKGVDSTLKIQPAKLEDSAVYLCASSRGLTAFFGQGTRLTVV.

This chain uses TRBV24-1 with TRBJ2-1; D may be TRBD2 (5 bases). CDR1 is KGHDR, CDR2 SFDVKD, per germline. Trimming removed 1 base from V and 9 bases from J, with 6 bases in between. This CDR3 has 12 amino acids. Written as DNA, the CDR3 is TGTGCCACCAGTGATTTTGCGGGTGAGCAGTTCTTC. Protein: CATSDFAGEQFF.

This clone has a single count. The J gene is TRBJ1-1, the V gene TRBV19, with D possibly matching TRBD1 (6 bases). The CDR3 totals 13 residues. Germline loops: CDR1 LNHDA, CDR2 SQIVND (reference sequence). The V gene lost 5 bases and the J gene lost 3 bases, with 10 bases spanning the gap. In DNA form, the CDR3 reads TGTGCCAGTAGTGCGGACAGAGACACTGAAGCTTTCTTT. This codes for CASSADRDTEAFF.

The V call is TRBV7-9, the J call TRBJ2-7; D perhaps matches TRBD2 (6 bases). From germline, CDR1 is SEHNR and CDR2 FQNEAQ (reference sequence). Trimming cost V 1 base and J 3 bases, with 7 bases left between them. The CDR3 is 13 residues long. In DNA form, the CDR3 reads TGTGCCAGCAGCTTAGGGGACTTCTACGAGCAGTACGTC. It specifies CASSLGDFYEQYV.

The CDR3 protein is CASSAIVGSGSHEQYF. The CDR3 coding sequence is TGTGCCAGCAGCGCAATAGTGGGTAGCGGGAGTCACGAGCAGTACTTC. This rearrangement joins TRBV9 to TRBJ2-7; 9 nucleotides align to TRBD2. The CDR3 spans 16 residues. Per the germline V gene, CDR1 is SGDLS and CDR2 is YYNGEE. V gave up 3 bases and J gave up 5 bases; unmatched junction bases: 12.

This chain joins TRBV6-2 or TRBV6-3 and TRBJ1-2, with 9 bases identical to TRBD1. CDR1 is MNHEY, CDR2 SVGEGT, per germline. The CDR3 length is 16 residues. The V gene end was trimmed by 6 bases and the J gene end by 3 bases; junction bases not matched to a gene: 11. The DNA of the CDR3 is TGTGCCAGCAGCAGACCACAGGGGGCGGAGGACTATGGCTACACCTTC. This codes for CASSRPQGAEDYGYTF.

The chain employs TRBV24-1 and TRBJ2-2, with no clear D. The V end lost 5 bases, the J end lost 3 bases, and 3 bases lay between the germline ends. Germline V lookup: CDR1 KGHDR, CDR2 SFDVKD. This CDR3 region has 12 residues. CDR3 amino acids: CATSADTGELFF. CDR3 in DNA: TGTGCCACCAGTGCCGACACCGGGGAGCTGTTTTTT.

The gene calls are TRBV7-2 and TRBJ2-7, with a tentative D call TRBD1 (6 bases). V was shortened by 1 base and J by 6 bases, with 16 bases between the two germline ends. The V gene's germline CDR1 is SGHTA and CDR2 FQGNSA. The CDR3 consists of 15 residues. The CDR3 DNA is TGTGCCAGCAGCTTAGTGGCAGGGGATTCGCGCGAGCAGTACTTC. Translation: CASSLVAGDSREQYF.

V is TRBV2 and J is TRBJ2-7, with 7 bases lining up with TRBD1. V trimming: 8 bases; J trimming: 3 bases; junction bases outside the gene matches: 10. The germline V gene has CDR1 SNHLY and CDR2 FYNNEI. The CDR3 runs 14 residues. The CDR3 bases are TGTGCCAGCCTTAGGGACAGCACGGGCTACGAGCAGTACGTC. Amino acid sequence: CASLRDSTGYEQYV.

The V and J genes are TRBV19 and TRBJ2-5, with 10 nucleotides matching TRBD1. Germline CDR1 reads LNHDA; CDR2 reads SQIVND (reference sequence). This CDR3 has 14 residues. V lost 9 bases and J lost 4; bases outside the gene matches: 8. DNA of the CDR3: TGTGCCAGCCGGAGGACAGGGGGAAGAGAGACCCAGTACTTC. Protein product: CASRRTGGRETQYF. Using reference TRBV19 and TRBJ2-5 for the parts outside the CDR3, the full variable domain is DGGITQSPKYLFRKEGQNVTLSCEQNLNHDAMYWYRQDPGQGLRLIYYSQIVNDFQKGDIAEGYSVSREKKESFPLTVTSAQKNPTAFYLCASRRTGGRETQYFGPGTRLLVL.

CDR3 protein: CASSPLGGTDEQYV. The CDR3 coding sequence is TGTGCCAGCAGCCCCTTGGGAGGGACCGACGAGCAGTACGTC. The J gene is TRBJ2-7, the V gene TRBV6-5, with TRBD2 identical over 7 bases. Germline-derived CDR1 and CDR2 are MNHEY and SVGAGI. The CDR3 spans 14 residues. The trim removed 6 bases at V and 5 bases at J, leaving 10 bases unmatched.

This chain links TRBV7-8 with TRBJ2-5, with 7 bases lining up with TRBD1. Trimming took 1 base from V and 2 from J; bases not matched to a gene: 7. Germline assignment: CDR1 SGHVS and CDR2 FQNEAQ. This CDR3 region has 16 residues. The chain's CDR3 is CASSLGQGLAQETQYF. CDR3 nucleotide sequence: TGTGCCAGCAGCTTAGGACAGGGTTTGGCGCAAGAGACCCAGTACTTC.

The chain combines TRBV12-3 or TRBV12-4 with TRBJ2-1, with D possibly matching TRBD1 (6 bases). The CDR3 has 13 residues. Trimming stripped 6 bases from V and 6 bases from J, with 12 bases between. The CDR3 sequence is CASSLDRFNEQFF. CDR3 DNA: TGTGCCAGCAGCCTAGACAGGTTCAATGAGCAGTTCTTC.

The CDR3 DNA reads TGTGCCATCAACGGGGAGGGTGAAGCTTTCTTT. The encoded protein is CAINGEGEAFF. The chain has TRBV6-5 and TRBJ1-1, with no clear D. Germline lookup yields CDR1 MNHEY and CDR2 SVGAGI. The V and J ends lost 10 bases and 7 bases respectively, with 13 bases between them. The CDR3 contains 11 residues.

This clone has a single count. The CDR3: CATSNTGELFF. CDR3 coding DNA: TGTGCCACGTCGAACACCGGGGAGCTGTTTTTT. The chain couples TRBV27 to TRBJ2-2; no definite D call. The germline CDR1 and CDR2 sequences are MNHEY and SMNVEV (reference sequence). CDR3 length: 11 amino acids. Trimming stripped 10 bases from V and 0 bases from J, with 3 bases between.